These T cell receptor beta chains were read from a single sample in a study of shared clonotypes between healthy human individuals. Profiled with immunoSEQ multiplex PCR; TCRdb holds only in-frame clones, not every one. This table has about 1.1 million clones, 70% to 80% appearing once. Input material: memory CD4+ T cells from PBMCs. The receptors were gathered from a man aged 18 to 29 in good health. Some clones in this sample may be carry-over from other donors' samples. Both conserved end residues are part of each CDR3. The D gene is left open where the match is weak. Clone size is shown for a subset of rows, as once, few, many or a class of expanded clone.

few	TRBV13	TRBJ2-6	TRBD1	CASSLWTGGAAGANVLTF	TGTGCCAGCAGCTTATGGACAGGGGGCGCGGCCGGGGCCAACGTCCTGACTTTC
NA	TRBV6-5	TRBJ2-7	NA	CASSYDSGGWSEQYF	TGTGCCAGCAGTTATGATTCGGGGGGCTGGTCCGAGCAGTACTTC
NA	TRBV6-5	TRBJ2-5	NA	CASSPQRISETQYF	TGTGCCAGCAGTCCTCAGCGGATATCGGAGACCCAGTACTTC
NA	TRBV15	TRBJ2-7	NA	CATSRDPGSYEQYF	TGTGCCACCAGCAGAGATCCCGGGAGCTACGAGCAGTACTTC
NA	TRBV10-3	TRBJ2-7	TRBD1	CAIGGTGTSYEQYF	TGTGCCATCGGGGGGACAGGAACATCCTACGAGCAGTACTTC
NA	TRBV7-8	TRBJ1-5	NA	CASSRGGQGWQPQHF	TGTGCCAGCAGCCGAGGTGGGCAGGGCTGGCAGCCCCAGCATTTT
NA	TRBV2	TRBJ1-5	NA	CASRTGTARNQPQHF	TGTGCCAGCAGAACCGGGACGGCAAGAAATCAGCCCCAGCATTTT
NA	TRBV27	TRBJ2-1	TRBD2	CASSLGLAGGYSEQFF	TGTGCCAGCAGTTTAGGACTAGCGGGAGGGTATAGTGAGCAGTTCTTC
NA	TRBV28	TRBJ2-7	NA	CASRGGGSVNEQYF	TGTGCCAGCAGAGGGGGAGGGTCCGTGAACGAGCAGTACTTC
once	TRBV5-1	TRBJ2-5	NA	CASSLQGTQETQYF	TGCGCCAGCAGCCTCCAGGGGACCCAAGAGACCCAGTACTTC
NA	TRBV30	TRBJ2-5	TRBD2	CAWNGGTSGRAGETQYF	TGTGCCTGGAATGGCGGAACTAGCGGGAGGGCCGGGGAGACCCAGTACTTC
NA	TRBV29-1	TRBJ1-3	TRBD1	CSAGGQSSGNTIYF	TGCAGCGCTGGGGGACAGAGCTCTGGAAACACCATATATTTT
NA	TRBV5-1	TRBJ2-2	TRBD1	CASSQRDRANTGELFF	TGCGCCAGCAGCCAAAGGGACAGGGCGAACACCGGGGAGCTGTTTTTT
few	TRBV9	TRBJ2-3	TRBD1	CASSVGTGTFTDTQYF	TGTGCCAGCAGCGTGGGGACAGGGACATTCACAGATACGCAGTATTTT
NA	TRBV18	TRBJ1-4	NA	CASSQTATNEKLFF	TGTGCCAGCTCACAGACTGCAACTAATGAAAAACTGTTTTTT
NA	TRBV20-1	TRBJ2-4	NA	CSARLGGIQYF	TGCAGTGCTAGACTGGGGGGCATTCAGTACTTC
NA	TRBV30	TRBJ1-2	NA	CAFQKRRNGYTF	TGTGCCTTCCAAAAAAGAAGAAATGGCTACACCTTC